This T cell receptor (beta chain) is drawn from a study of blood T cell repertoires in COVID-19. Looking at the study overall: The cDNA or gDNA used as material had been derived from T cells, B-cell-depleted T cells, or PBMCs.

This clone was seen more than once but under ten times. Method: immunoSEQ multiplex PCR; TCRdb's copy keeps in-frame clones and lacks some. The sample gives under 55,000 clones, 70% to 85% of which show up once; roughly 25% is in the top ten. This CDR3 is 13 amino acids long. Deletions cut 5 bases from V and 0 bases from J, with 8 bases between. CDR1 is LGHDT, CDR2 YNNKEL, per germline (reference sequence). The receptor comes from a man between 65 and 85 years old with acute or convalescent COVID-19. The chain joins TRBV3-1 (or the pseudogene TRBV3-2) to TRBJ2-7; the D is unclear. The sample taken for sequencing was peripheral blood. The CDR3, as DNA: TGTGCCAGCAGCTCTACTGGCTCCTACGAGCAGTACTTC. Protein sequence: CASSSTGSYEQYF.